This T cell receptor (beta chain) was profiled in a study of cytomegalovirus exposure and HLA in healthy donors. Study-level findings and limits: The study put about 180 TCR beta chains on its list as cytomegalovirus-associated. Being indistinguishable, some V segments were excluded, TRBV6-2 and TRBV6-3 among them. Donors were assumed by presence/absence analyses to have roughly uniform sequencing depth.

The CDR3 sequence is 13 residues long. Trimming took 3 bases from V and 11 from J; bases not matched to a gene: 9. From germline, CDR1 is MNHEY and CDR2 SMNVEV (reference sequence). About this clone itself: The antigen remains unidentified.

Primers included in the PCR were 60 Vbeta and 13 Jbeta primers. Data came from immunoSEQ multiplex PCR; TCRdb stores just in-frame clones and leaves some out. The sample shows 150,000 or so clones, over 65% of them seen only once. The sequenced sample consisted of PBMCs. The gene calls are TRBV27 and TRBJ1-1; TRBD1 matches 7 bases. The sequence was obtained from a man in his forties in good health and CMV-seropositive. The CDR3, as DNA: TGTGCCAGCAGTTTGGTCCAACAGGGGATGGCTTTCTTT. It translates to CASSLVQQGMAFF.